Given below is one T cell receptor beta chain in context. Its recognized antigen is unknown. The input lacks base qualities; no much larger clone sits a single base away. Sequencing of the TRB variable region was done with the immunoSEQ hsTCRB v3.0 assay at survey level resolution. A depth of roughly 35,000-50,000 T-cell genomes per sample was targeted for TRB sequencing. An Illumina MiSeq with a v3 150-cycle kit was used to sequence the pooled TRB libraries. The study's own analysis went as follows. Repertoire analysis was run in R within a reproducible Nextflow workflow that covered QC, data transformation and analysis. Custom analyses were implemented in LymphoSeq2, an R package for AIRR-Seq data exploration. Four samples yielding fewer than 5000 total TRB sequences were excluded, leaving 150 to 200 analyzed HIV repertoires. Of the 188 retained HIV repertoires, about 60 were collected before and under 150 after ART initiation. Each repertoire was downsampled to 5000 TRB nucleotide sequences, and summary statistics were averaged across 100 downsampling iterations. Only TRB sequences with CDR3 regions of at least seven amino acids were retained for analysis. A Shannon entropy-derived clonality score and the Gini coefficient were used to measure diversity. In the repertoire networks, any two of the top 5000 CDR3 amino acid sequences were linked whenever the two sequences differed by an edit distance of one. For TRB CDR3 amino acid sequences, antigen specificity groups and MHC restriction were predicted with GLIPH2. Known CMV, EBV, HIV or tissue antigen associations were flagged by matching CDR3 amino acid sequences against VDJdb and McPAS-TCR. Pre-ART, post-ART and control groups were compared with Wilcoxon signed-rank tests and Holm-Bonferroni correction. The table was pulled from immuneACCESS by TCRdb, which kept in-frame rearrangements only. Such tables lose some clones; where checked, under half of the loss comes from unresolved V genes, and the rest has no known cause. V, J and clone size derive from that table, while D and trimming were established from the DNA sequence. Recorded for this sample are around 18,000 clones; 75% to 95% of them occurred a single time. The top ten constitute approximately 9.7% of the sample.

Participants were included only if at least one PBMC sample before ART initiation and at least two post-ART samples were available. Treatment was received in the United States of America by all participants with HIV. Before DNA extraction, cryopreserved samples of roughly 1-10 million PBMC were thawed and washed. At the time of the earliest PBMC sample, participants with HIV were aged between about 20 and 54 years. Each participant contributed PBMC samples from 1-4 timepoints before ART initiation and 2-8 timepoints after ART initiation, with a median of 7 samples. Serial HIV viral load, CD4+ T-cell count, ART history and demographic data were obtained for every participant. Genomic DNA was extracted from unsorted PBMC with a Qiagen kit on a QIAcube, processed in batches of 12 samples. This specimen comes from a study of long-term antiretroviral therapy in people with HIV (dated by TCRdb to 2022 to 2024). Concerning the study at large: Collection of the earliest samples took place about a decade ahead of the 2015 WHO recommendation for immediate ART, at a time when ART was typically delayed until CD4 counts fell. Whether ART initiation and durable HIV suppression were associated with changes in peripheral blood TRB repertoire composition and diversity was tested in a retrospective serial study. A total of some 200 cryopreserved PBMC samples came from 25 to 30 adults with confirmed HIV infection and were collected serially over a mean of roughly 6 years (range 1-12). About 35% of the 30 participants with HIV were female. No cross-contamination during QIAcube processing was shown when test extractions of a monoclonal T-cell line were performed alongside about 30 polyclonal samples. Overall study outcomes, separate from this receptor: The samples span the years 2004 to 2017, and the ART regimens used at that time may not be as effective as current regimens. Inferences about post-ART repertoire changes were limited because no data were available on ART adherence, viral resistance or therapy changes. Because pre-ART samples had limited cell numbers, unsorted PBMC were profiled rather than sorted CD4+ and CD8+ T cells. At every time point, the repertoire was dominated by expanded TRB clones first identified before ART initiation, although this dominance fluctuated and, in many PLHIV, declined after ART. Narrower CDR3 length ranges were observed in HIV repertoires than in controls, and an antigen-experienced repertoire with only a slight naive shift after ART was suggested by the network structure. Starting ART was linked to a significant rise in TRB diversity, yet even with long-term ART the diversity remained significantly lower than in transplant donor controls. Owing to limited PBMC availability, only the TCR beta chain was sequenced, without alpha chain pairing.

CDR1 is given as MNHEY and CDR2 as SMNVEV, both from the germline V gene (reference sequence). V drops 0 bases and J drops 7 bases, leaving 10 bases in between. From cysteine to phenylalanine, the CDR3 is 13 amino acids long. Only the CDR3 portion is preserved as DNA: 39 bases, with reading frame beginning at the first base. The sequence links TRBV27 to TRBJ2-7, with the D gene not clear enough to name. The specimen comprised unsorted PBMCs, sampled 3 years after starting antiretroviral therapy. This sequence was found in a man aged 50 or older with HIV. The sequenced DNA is TGTGCCAGCAGTTTATCGATGTCGTGGGAGCAGTACTTC. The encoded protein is CASSLSMSWEQYF.